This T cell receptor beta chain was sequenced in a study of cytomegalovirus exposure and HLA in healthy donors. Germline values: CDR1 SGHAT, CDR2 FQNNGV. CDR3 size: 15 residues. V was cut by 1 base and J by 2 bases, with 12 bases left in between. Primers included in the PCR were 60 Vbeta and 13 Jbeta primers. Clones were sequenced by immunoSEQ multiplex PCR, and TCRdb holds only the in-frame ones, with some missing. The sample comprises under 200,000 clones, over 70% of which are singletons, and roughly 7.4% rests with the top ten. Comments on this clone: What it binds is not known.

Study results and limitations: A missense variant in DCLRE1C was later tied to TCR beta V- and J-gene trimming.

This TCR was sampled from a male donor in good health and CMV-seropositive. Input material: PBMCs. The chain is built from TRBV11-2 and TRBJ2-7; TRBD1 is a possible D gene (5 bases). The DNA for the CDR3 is TGTGCCAGCAGCTTAGGGGCAGGGATGACCTACGAGCAGTACTTC. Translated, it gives CASSLGAGMTYEQYF.